This passage covers 4 T cell receptor beta chains from one sample sequenced in a study of identical twins (dated by TCRdb to between 2015 and 2016). The library was generated by 5' RACE. Sequenced using an Illumina HiSeq 2000. Through fastp at Q25 and MiXCR, TCRdb rebuilt clones from the public reads, retaining in-frame beta chains. All rows with the same CDR3 protein become a single entry with the most common DNA and genes. This sample lists about 250,000 distinct CDR3 sequences; 11% to 15% were detected once. The ten largest clones capture around 8.9% of the sample. The sample comprised memory (CD45RO+) T cells sorted from blood. This specimen's cell subset or site label, per the study, means: CD45RO+ enriched T cells. These receptors all stem from a young woman in good health.

This chain connects TRBV6-1 to TRBJ1-1; no clear D. CDR3 size: 12 residues. The germline gives CDR1 MNHNS, CDR2 SASEGT. Trimming left V 6 bases short and J 3 bases short, with 8 bases between. The CDR3 sequence is CASSERDTEAFF. The CDR3 bases are TGTGCCAGCAGCGAGCGGGACACTGAAGCTTTCTTT.

This clonotype was recorded a few times. The rearrangement joins TRBV10-3 to TRBJ2-1; the D is unclear. Between the trimmed V and J ends, which lost 4 bases and 9 bases, there was a span of 16 bases. Germline V lookup: CDR1 ENHRY, CDR2 SYGVKD. The CDR3 sequence is 14 residues long. For the CDR3, the DNA is TGTGCCATCAGTGCAGTGCTAGGTGTGGTTGAGCAGTTCTTC. Encoded protein: CAISAVLGVVEQFF.

This clonotype was counted only a few times. The chain links TRBV2 to TRBJ1-6; maybe TRBD1 (5 bases). This CDR3 spans 19 amino acids. V lost 10 bases and J 5 bases, leaving 30 bases between the germline ends. Germline CDR1 reads SNHLY; CDR2 reads FYNNEI. DNA of the CDR3: TGTGCCACCACCGCACGGACGCCGGGACCGGAGAGAGATAATTCACCCCTCCACTTT. Its protein product is CATTARTPGPERDNSPLHF.

This clonotype has a count of ten or more. The J gene is TRBJ2-1, the V gene TRBV10-3; no reliable D call. CDR1 and CDR2 (germline): ENHRY, SYGVKD. The CDR3 covers 12 residues. The V end lost 6 bases, the J end lost 4 bases, and 7 bases lay between the germline ends. The CDR3 nucleotides read TGTGCCATCAGAGCAGAATACAATGAGCAGTTCTTC. Translation gives CAIRAEYNEQFF.